The text below deals with one T cell receptor beta chain. Germline V gene lookup returns CDR1 SGHTA and CDR2 FQGNSA. The V and J ends lost 5 bases and 2 bases respectively, with 12 bases between them. The CDR3 totals 14 residues. These data are taken from a study of immune characterization of retroperitoneal liposarcoma. One entry per CDR3 protein results from TCRdb running MiXCR on the PCR reads. Found here are about 2,600 distinct CDR3 sequences, around 37% of them singletons; the top ten hold 20% to 25%. This TCR derives from a male donor with retroperitoneal liposarcoma. The sample taken for sequencing was tumor tissue. The genes are TRBV7-2 and TRBJ2-5; TRBD2 is a possible D gene (5 bases). CDR3 protein: CASSPLLGQETQYF. CDR3 nucleotide sequence: TGTGCCAGCAGCCCGCTACTAGGTCAAGAGACCCAGTACTTC.